These 13 T cell receptor beta chains came from one sample sequenced in a study of early T cells in non-severe SARS-CoV-2 infection. A single record per CDR3 protein comes from TCRdb applying MiXCR to the 5' RACE reads. The data contain roughly 65,000 distinct CDR3 sequences, 10% to 15% of them singletons. The sequenced sample was whole blood. The receptor set was obtained from an adult who was a healthcare worker with PCR-confirmed SARS-CoV-2 infection or an uninfected control (not recorded which).

This clonotype was recorded at least ten times. The chain links TRBV18 to TRBJ1-1; unclear D gene. The CDR3 is made up of 12 amino acids. The germline V gene encodes CDR1 KGHSH and CDR2 LQKENI. Trimming pared 2 bases from V and 7 bases from J, leaving 8 bases between. The CDR3 DNA follows: TGTGCCAGCTCACCAAATTCCATTGAAGCTTTCTTT. It specifies CASSPNSIEAFF. Full variable domain (missing parts from reference TRBV18 and TRBJ1-1): NAGVMQNPRHLVRRRGQEARLRCSPMKGHSHVYWYRQLPEEGLKFMVYLQKENIIDESGMPKERFSAEFPKEGPSILRIQQVVRGDSAAYFCASSPNSIEAFFGQGTRLTVV.

This clonotype was recorded many times. This CDR3 reads CASSLGVGALDTQYF. The CDR3, as DNA: TGTGCCAGCAGCTTGGGAGTGGGGGCCCTAGATACGCAGTATTTT. The V gene is TRBV6-5, the J gene TRBJ2-3; D may be TRBD1 (6 bases). This CDR3 contains 15 residues. V lost 6 bases to trimming and J lost 5 bases, with 18 bases between them. In germline, CDR1 is MNHEY, CDR2 SVGAGI.

This clonotype has only a few counts. The rearrangement links TRBV20-1 to TRBJ2-5; D tentatively fits TRBD1 or TRBD2 (5 bases each). The CDR3 consists of 12 residues. CDR1 is DFQATT and CDR2 is SNEGSKA in the germline V gene (reference sequence). With 1 base removed from V and 3 bases from J, the gap between germline ends came to 6 bases. This CDR3 is CSARGGKETQYF. The CDR3 DNA sequence: TGCAGTGCTAGAGGGGGGAAAGAGACCCAGTACTTC.

This clonotype was seen just once. The chain uses TRBV30 and TRBJ2-4; the match to TRBD1 covers 8 bases. Germline loops: CDR1 GTSNPN, CDR2 SVGIG (reference sequence). CDR3 size: 14 residues. V gave up 4 bases and J gave up 8 bases; unmatched junction bases: 10. Written as DNA, the CDR3 is TGTGCCTGGAACCCTGGACAGGGTGGGGACATTCAGTACTTC. Its translation is CAWNPGQGGDIQYF.

The CDR3: CASTSSPNTGELFF. The CDR3 nucleotides read TGTGCCAGCACCTCTTCCCCGAACACCGGGGAGCTGTTTTTT. The chain has TRBV5-4 and TRBJ2-2; D not resolved. The V and J ends lost 6 bases and 0 bases respectively, with 9 bases between them. The CDR3 contains 14 residues. Germline V gene sequence: CDR1 SGHNT, CDR2 YYREEE (reference sequence).

The sample holds many counts of this clonotype. This rearrangement joins TRBV5-1 to TRBJ2-5; possibly TRBD2 for D (5 bases). Germline V gives CDR1 SGHRS, CDR2 YFSETQ. This CDR3 comprises 14 residues. V dropped 3 bases and J dropped 4 bases, with 13 bases sitting between them. The CDR3 coding sequence is TGCGCCAGCAGCTCGGACGGAGGATCAGAGACCCAGTACTTC. Translating gives CASSSDGGSETQYF.

This clonotype was recorded a few times. This chain links TRBV4-2 with TRBJ1-1; D possibly corresponds to TRBD1 (6 bases). With 0 bases removed from V and 7 bases from J, the gap between germline ends came to 15 bases. CDR1 is LGHNA and CDR2 is YNFKEQ in the germline V gene. This CDR3 is built from 15 residues. The CDR3 DNA reads TGTGCCAGCAGCCAAGAACAGCTACAGGGCCATGAAGCTTTCTTT. This codes for CASSQEQLQGHEAFF.

The rearrangement links TRBV20-1 to TRBJ2-7; 9 bases are a match to TRBD2. With 5 bases clipped from V and 7 bases from J, the junction kept 12 bases outside the gene matches. The CDR3 runs to 14 residues. The germline CDR1 and CDR2 sequences are DFQATT and SNEGSKA (reference sequence). The CDR3 sequence is CSAPSAGGLREQYF. CDR3 in DNA: TGCAGTGCTCCCTCAGCGGGGGGATTGCGGGAGCAGTACTTC.

There are many counts of this clonotype. The chain uses TRBV4-3 and TRBJ2-7; D is unclear. This CDR3 spans 13 amino acids. V was clipped by 1 base and J by 3 bases, with 7 bases between them. CDR1 LGHNA and CDR2 YSLEER come from the germline V gene. CDR3 sequence (DNA): TGCGCCAGCAGCCAAGTGCCGGGCTACGAGCAGTACTTC. It specifies CASSQVPGYEQYF.

The chain has TRBV10-3 and TRBJ1-2, with 10 bases aligning to TRBD1. Germline-derived CDR1 and CDR2 are ENHRY and SYGVKD. CDR3 length: 14 residues. Trimming removed 6 bases from V and 0 bases from J; junction bases left unmatched: 1. The CDR3 region is CAIRTGGSNYGYTF. The CDR3 DNA follows: TGTGCCATCAGGACAGGGGGCTCTAACTATGGCTACACCTTC.

The count of this clonotype is one. This may stem from a read error, because a much larger clone lies one nucleotide away. This chain joins TRBV20-1 and TRBJ2-7, with D unclear. This CDR3 is built from 14 residues. Trimming took 0 bases from V and 0 from J, leaving 9 bases between them. Germline-derived CDR1 and CDR2 are DFQATT and SNEGSKA (reference sequence). CDR3 sequence reads: CSARDGASSYEQYF. The CDR3 DNA reads TGCAGTGCTAGAGATGGCGCGAGCTCCTACGAGCAGTACTTC.

This clonotype occurred many times. The V and J genes are TRBV6-1 and TRBJ2-7; tentatively, D is TRBD1 (6 bases). The CDR3 has 15 amino acids. Germline V gene data show CDR1 as MNHNS and CDR2 as SASEGT. Trimming stripped 2 bases from V and 2 bases from J, with 13 bases between. CDR3 in amino acids: CASSERAGAAYEQYF. The CDR3, as DNA: TGTGCCAGCAGTGAACGGGCAGGGGCCGCCTACGAGCAGTACTTC.

This clonotype was recorded a few times. The rearrangement joins TRBV7-9 to TRBJ2-5; unclear D gene. The CDR3 has 13 amino acids. Germline V gene sequence: CDR1 SEHNR, CDR2 FQNEAQ (reference sequence). Trimming left V 5 bases short and J 5 bases short, with 12 bases between. The CDR3 loop is CASSPRTDETQYF. The CDR3 DNA reads TGTGCCAGCAGCCCAAGGACGGATGAGACCCAGTACTTC.